The 31 T cell receptor beta chains below come from one sample, sequenced in a study of beta chain features in type 1 diabetes (dated by TCRdb to 2016 to 2018). On the study overall, not on this receptor specifically: In all four CD4+ subsets, TCRB CDR3 length was moderately but significantly shorter in type 1 diabetes patients.

The library was produced with the immunoSEQ multiplex PCR assay. All of the isolated RNA was reverse transcribed with the High Capacity cDNA Reverse Transcription Kit, so expressed TCRB transcripts were sequenced. The immuneACCESS repertoire file appears here via TCRdb, limited to in-frame rearrangements. These files lack a portion of the clones; in checked studies, under half of the deficit traces to unresolved V genes, and the cause of the others is not known. The sample contains about 640,000 clones, approximately 13% of them found a single time. The top ten clonotypes cover around 0.12% of the sample. For these TCRs, the target antigens are not known. The sample was naive CD4+ T cells from blood. The label giving this sample's cell subset or site can be read as: true naive CD4+ T cells. These receptor sequences come from a man aged 30 to 45 with type 1 diabetes.

DNA of the CDR3: TGTGCCGTCGCCGGGACAGTAAACACCGGGGAGCTGTTTTTT. Amino acids: CAVAGTVNTGELFF. The V and J genes are TRBV10-3 and TRBJ2-2, with 7 bases that match TRBD1. This CDR3 has 14 amino acids. Germline loops: CDR1 ENHRY, CDR2 SYGVKD. The junction had 8 bases not matched to a gene; V was cut back by 11 bases and J by 2 bases.

The rearrangement uses TRBV18 and TRBJ2-5; D unclear. The length of the CDR3 is 13 residues. The V end was cut by 3 bases, the J end by 5 bases, with 10 bases between. The germline CDR1 and CDR2 sequences are KGHSH and LQKENI. CDR3 region: CASSPRRDETQYF. The CDR3, as DNA: TGTGCCAGCTCACCTCGAAGAGACGAGACCCAGTACTTC.

In its sample, this clone was seen a few times. The chain joins TRBV28 to TRBJ2-7, with D perhaps matching TRBD1 (6 bases). Per germline, CDR1 MDHEN and CDR2 SYDVKM. The CDR3 covers 15 residues. V lost 7 bases, J lost 1 base, and 17 bases lay in between. The CDR3 sequence: CASTSGQRTSYEQYF. DNA for the CDR3: TGTGCCAGCACCTCCGGACAGCGAACTTCCTACGAGCAGTACTTC. The whole variable domain, filled in from reference TRBV28 and TRBJ2-7, reads DVKVTQSSRYLVKRTGEKVFLECVQDMDHENMFWYRQDPGLGLRLIYFSYDVKMKEKGDIPEGYSVSREKKERFSLILESASTNQTSMYLCASTSGQRTSYEQYFGPGTRLTVT.

This clone was seen only a few times. Other DNA sequences of this sample code for an identical CDR3. The chain uses TRBV5-1 and TRBJ2-3; 10 bases fit TRBD2. V lost 3 bases, J lost 0 bases, and 1 base stayed unmatched. CDR1 is SGHRS, CDR2 YFSETQ, per germline. The CDR3 runs to 15 residues. CDR3 sequence reads: CASSSSGGSTDTQYF. The CDR3 coding sequence is TGCGCCAGCAGCTCTAGCGGGGGTAGCACAGATACGCAGTATTTT.

This rearrangement joins TRBV7-2 to TRBJ2-5, with D unclear. V gave up 1 base and J gave up 4 bases, with 4 bases separating them. The CDR3 has 12 amino acids. Germline V gene lookup returns CDR1 SGHTA and CDR2 FQGNSA. The CDR3 reads CASSLGPETQYF. The DNA of the CDR3 is TGTGCCAGCAGCTTAGGCCCAGAGACCCAGTACTTC.

This clone appeared a few times. The J gene is TRBJ2-5, the V gene TRBV13, with 8 bases aligning to TRBD1. Germline CDR1 reads PRHDT; CDR2 reads FYEKMQ (reference sequence). The ends lost 4 bases at V and 1 base at J; junction bases unmatched: 5. This CDR3 has 15 residues. The CDR3 region is CASSSGTGSQETQYF. The CDR3 DNA is TGTGCCAGCAGCTCCGGGACAGGCTCCCAAGAGACCCAGTACTTC.

This clone was found a few times. V usage is TRBV7-2 and J usage is TRBJ2-5, with TRBD1 as a possible D gene (5 bases). Trimming shortened V by 0 bases and J by 10 bases, and 9 bases separated the two germline ends. Per germline, CDR1 SGHTA and CDR2 FQGNSA. This CDR3 spans 12 amino acids. CDR3 region: CASSLAKGVQYF. The CDR3 nucleotides are TGTGCCAGCAGCTTAGCGAAAGGGGTCCAGTACTTC.

This clone was seen only a few times. The chain is built from TRBV6-7 and TRBJ2-7, with TRBD1 matching over 8 bases. Being an ORF, TRBV6-7 has a function that is uncertain. This CDR3 comprises 14 residues. V was clipped by 6 bases and J by 3 bases; unmatched bases: 7. The CDR3 sequence: CASREDRGDYEQYF. The CDR3 region has the DNA TGTGCCAGCAGGGAAGACAGGGGCGACTACGAGCAGTACTTC.

The chain employs TRBV10-3 and TRBJ1-2; 8 bases are shared with TRBD1. The CDR3 spans 14 residues. Germline CDR1 ENHRY, CDR2 SYGVKD. J was trimmed by 4 bases and V by 5 bases; bases with no gene match: 6. CDR3: CAISPGQGGYGYTF. The CDR3 DNA sequence: TGTGCCATCAGTCCCGGACAGGGCGGCTATGGCTACACCTTC.

The sample holds a few counts of this clone. This rearrangement joins TRBV10-3 to TRBJ2-1; D unclear. The CDR3 contains 15 residues. V was trimmed by 6 bases and J by 0 bases, leaving 12 bases between them. CDR1 and CDR2 from the germline V gene are ENHRY and SYGVKD. The CDR3 loop reads CAISGSPGSYNEQFF. The CDR3 DNA follows: TGTGCCATCAGCGGCAGCCCCGGCTCCTACAATGAGCAGTTCTTC.

The V and J genes are TRBV7-6 and TRBJ2-1; TRBD2 matches at 14 bases. Germline V gives CDR1 SGHVS, CDR2 FNYEAQ. The CDR3 spans 16 residues. Trimming took 3 bases from V and 4 from J; bases not matched to a gene: 2. In DNA, the CDR3 is TGTGCCAGCAGCTTCGGACTAGCGGGGGGATACAATGAGCAGTTCTTC. It yields the protein CASSFGLAGGYNEQFF.

This clone was detected only a few times. The CDR3 region is CASSQGMSEQFF. The CDR3 DNA sequence: TGTGCCAGCAGTCAGGGTATGAGTGAGCAGTTCTTC. V usage is TRBV6-1 and J usage is TRBJ2-1; D perhaps matches TRBD1 (5 bases). V lost 5 bases and J lost 9, with 11 bases in between. Germline values: CDR1 MNHNS, CDR2 SASEGT. The CDR3 is 12 residues long.

This clone has just a few counts. The rearrangement links TRBV10-3 to TRBJ1-6; D gene uncertain. CDR3 length: 16 amino acids. Germline CDR1 and CDR2: ENHRY and SYGVKD. With 2 bases removed from V and 7 bases from J, the gap between germline ends came to 15 bases. CDR3 region: CAISEISAGLNSPLHF. The DNA of the CDR3 is TGTGCCATCAGTGAGATTTCTGCAGGTTTGAATTCACCCCTCCACTTT.

V usage is TRBV28 and J usage is TRBJ2-2, with 7 bases lining up with TRBD1. The ends lost 6 bases at V and 5 bases at J; junction bases unmatched: 15. Germline assignment: CDR1 MDHEN and CDR2 SYDVKM. This CDR3 has 17 amino acids. CDR3 sequence reads: CASSSPHRGTFTGELFF. Written as DNA, the CDR3 is TGTGCCAGCAGCTCCCCCCACAGGGGAACCTTTACCGGGGAGCTGTTTTTT.

This clone was counted only a few times. The V call is TRBV27, the J call TRBJ1-2; 7 bases match TRBD1. This CDR3 is built from 13 residues. Germline V gene sequence: CDR1 MNHEY, CDR2 SMNVEV (reference sequence). V shed 2 bases, J shed 6 bases, and the junction held 3 bases outside the gene matches. CDR3 bases: TGTGCCAGCAGTTTACAGGGGGTTAATGGCTACACCTTC. Amino acids: CASSLQGVNGYTF.

DNA of the CDR3: TGTGCCAGCAGCTCCGTGGCAGGGTCGGGTGCTTTCTTT. It specifies CASSSVAGSGAFF. The chain has TRBV11-1 and TRBJ1-1; D might be TRBD1 (5 bases). The germline V gene has CDR1 SGHAT and CDR2 FQDESV (reference sequence). The CDR3 totals 13 residues. V was shortened by 4 bases and J by 11 bases, with 17 bases between the two germline ends.

The rearrangement uses TRBV7-2 and TRBJ2-5; TRBD1 matches at 8 bases. This CDR3 has 15 residues. From germline, CDR1 is SGHTA and CDR2 FQGNSA. The ends lost 3 bases at V and 2 bases at J; junction bases unmatched: 5. The CDR3 nucleotides are TGTGCCAGCAGCTTCAGGGGGCCTAATCAAGAGACCCAGTACTTC. It codes for CASSFRGPNQETQYF. The full variable domain, completed using reference TRBV7-2 and TRBJ2-5, is GAGVSQSPSNKVTEKGKDVELRCDPISGHTALYWYRQSLGQGLEFLIYFQGNSAPDKSGLPSDRFSAERTGGSVSTLTIQRTQQEDSAVYLCASSFRGPNQETQYFGPGTRLLVL.

For the CDR3, the DNA is TGTGCCAGTAGTAGTCGGGCCTATAGCAATCAGCCCCAGCATTTT. Translating it yields CASSSRAYSNQPQHF. This chain uses TRBV19 with TRBJ1-5; D gene ambiguous. V lost 4 bases and J 0 bases, leaving 10 bases between the germline ends. This CDR3 contains 15 residues. Germline CDR1 and CDR2: LNHDA and SQIVND (reference sequence). Full variable domain (missing parts from reference TRBV19 and TRBJ1-5): DGGITQSPKYLFRKEGQNVTLSCEQNLNHDAMYWYRQDPGQGLRLIYYSQIVNDFQKGDIAEGYSVSREKKESFPLTVTSAQKNPTAFYLCASSSRAYSNQPQHFGDGTRLSIL.

The CDR3 spells CASSFGGIQETQYF. As DNA, the CDR3 is TGTGCCAGCAGCTTTGGCGGGATCCAAGAGACCCAGTACTTC. J is TRBJ2-5 and V is TRBV7-2; a weak D match, TRBD2 (6 bases). The V end was cut by 3 bases, the J end by 1 base, with 9 bases between. The germline V gene has CDR1 SGHTA and CDR2 FQGNSA. This CDR3 contains 14 residues.

The chain uses TRBV10-3 and TRBJ2-7; 8 bases line up with TRBD1. Germline values: CDR1 ENHRY, CDR2 SYGVKD. V was pared by 7 bases and J by 1 base, with 6 bases of the junction left unmatched. The CDR3 consists of 14 residues. CDR3 loop: CAITRGQESYEQYF. Written as DNA, the CDR3 is TGTGCCATCACTCGGGGACAGGAGTCCTACGAGCAGTACTTC.

This clone turned up a few times. The CDR3 nucleotides read TGTGCCAGCAGTTACGAAGCACGCACAGATACGCAGTATTTT. It translates to CASSYEARTDTQYF. The chain is built from TRBV6-5 and TRBJ2-3, with unresolved D. The V gene's germline CDR1 is MNHEY and CDR2 SVGAGI. CDR3 length equals 14 residues. V gave up 2 bases and J gave up 1 base, with 7 bases separating them.

The DNA of the CDR3 is TGTGCCAGCAAGGGGGCGAGGTCAGGGGAAAAACTGTTTTTT. It codes for CASKGARSGEKLFF. The rearrangement joins TRBV27 to TRBJ1-4; 7 nucleotides align to TRBD1. This CDR3 region has 14 residues. From germline, CDR1 is MNHEY and CDR2 SMNVEV (reference sequence). J lost 8 bases, V lost 7 bases, and 10 bases had no gene match.

V is TRBV5-6 and J is TRBJ1-5; possibly TRBD1 for D (6 bases). Trimming removed 1 base at V and 0 bases at J, with 11 bases between. The CDR3 is 16 residues long. CDR1 and CDR2 (germline): SGHDT, YYEEEE. The CDR3 DNA is TGTGCCAGCAGCTTGAGGGACACCCATAGCAATCAGCCCCAGCATTTT. Residues: CASSLRDTHSNQPQHF.

The chain links TRBV28 to TRBJ2-2; D uncertain. Deletions cut 8 bases from V and 1 base from J, with 8 bases between. The CDR3 length is 13 residues. In germline, CDR1 is MDHEN, CDR2 SYDVKM. The CDR3 here is CASLGQNTGELFF. The CDR3 DNA follows: TGTGCCAGCCTAGGGCAGAACACCGGGGAGCTGTTTTTT.

This clone was counted a few times. The chain recombines TRBV5-1 with TRBJ1-2, with TRBD1 identical over 7 bases. The CDR3 totals 14 residues. Germline assignment: CDR1 SGHRS and CDR2 YFSETQ. Unmatched junction bases numbered 4, after V lost 2 bases and J lost 3 bases. Here the CDR3 reads CASSFGTDDYGYTF. Written as DNA, the CDR3 is TGCGCCAGCAGCTTCGGGACAGACGACTATGGCTACACCTTC.

This clone was found a few times. This chain connects TRBV19 to TRBJ1-6; D gene unclear. Germline V gene lookup returns CDR1 LNHDA and CDR2 SQIVND (reference sequence). The CDR3 loop spans 15 amino acids. The V and J ends lost 6 bases and 10 bases respectively, with 19 bases between them. The CDR3 DNA reads TGTGCCAGTAGCTCATCCGGGCTCACCGGCTCACCCCTCCACTTT. Translation gives CASSSSGLTGSPLHF.

This clone turned up a few times. The rearrangement links TRBV2 to TRBJ2-7, with 8 nucleotides matching TRBD1. CDR1 is SNHLY and CDR2 is FYNNEI in the germline V gene. The CDR3 loop spans 12 amino acids. Trimming cost V 6 bases and J 4 bases; bases outside gene matches: 2. CDR3 protein: CASRDREYEQYF. The DNA for the CDR3 is TGTGCCAGCAGGGACAGGGAGTACGAGCAGTACTTC.

This clone has only a few counts. This chain links TRBV9 with TRBJ2-6; the match to TRBD2 covers 12 bases. Germline V gives CDR1 SGDLS, CDR2 YYNGEE. The CDR3 extends over 18 amino acids. Unmatched junction bases numbered 5, after V lost 4 bases and J lost 0 bases. CDR3 sequence (DNA): TGTGCCAGCAGCACCTCGACTAGCGGGAGCTCTGGGGCCAACGTCCTGACTTTC. This gives the protein CASSTSTSGSSGANVLTF.

This chain links TRBV9 with TRBJ1-3, with D unclear. Looked up from germline, CDR1 is SGDLS and CDR2 is YYNGEE. Trimming removed 3 bases at V and 0 bases at J, with 7 bases between. CDR3 length: 14 residues. The chain's CDR3 is CASSGPFSGNTIYF. The CDR3 DNA reads as TGTGCCAGCAGCGGACCATTCTCTGGAAACACCATATATTTT.

There are a few counts of this clone. V and J are TRBV2 and TRBJ1-3; 8 bases are shared with TRBD1. This CDR3 is 14 amino acids long. J lost 4 bases, V lost 4 bases, and 3 bases had no gene match. Germline CDR1 and CDR2: SNHLY and FYNNEI. CDR3 amino acids: CASSAGGGGNTIYF. As DNA, the CDR3 is TGTGCCAGCAGTGCAGGGGGCGGGGGAAACACCATATATTTT.

This sequence joins TRBV25-1 and TRBJ1-4; tentative D call: TRBD1 (5 bases). Looked up from germline, CDR1 is MGHDK and CDR2 is SYGVNS. V was pared by 4 bases and J by 9 bases, with 12 bases between. There are 13 residues in the CDR3. CDR3 bases: TGTGCCAGCAGTGCCGGGACGGGTAAAAAACTGTTTTTT. It yields the protein CASSAGTGKKLFF.